The T cell receptor (beta chain) described here comes from a study of beta chain features in type 1 diabetes. Regarding this clone: What it recognizes is unknown.

The study, taken as a whole, reports: Significant though moderate, a shortening of TCRB CDR3s appeared in all four CD4+ subsets of Type 1 diabetes patients. A greater similarity of naive, central memory and Treg TCRB repertoires was seen among patients than among healthy donors. Researchers caution that PCR might favor shorter templates, equally among patients and controls.

Isolated RNA was reverse transcribed in full, so expressed TCRB transcripts were sequenced. Clones were sequenced by immunoSEQ multiplex PCR, and TCRdb holds only the in-frame ones, with some missing. In the table there are approximately 200,000 clones, 9% to 10% of which are singletons. V trimming: 6 bases; J trimming: 3 bases; junction bases outside the gene matches: 8. The CDR3 totals 15 residues. Germline CDR1 reads ENHRY; CDR2 reads SYGVKD. This TCR came from a woman under 30 in good health. The sample consisted of naive CD4+ T cells from blood. V usage is TRBV10-3 and J usage is TRBJ2-7; TRBD2 matches at 10 bases. CDR3 coding DNA: TGTGCCATCAGAGGACTAGCGGCGACGGGCTACGAGCAGTACTTC. Its protein product is CAIRGLAATGYEQYF.